The text below deals with one TCR beta chain. Its matching antigen is unknown. This entry belongs to a study of T cells in localized non-small cell lung cancer. Study-wide findings and caveats: Detection in adjacent lung was observed for a median 57 of the top 100 tumor clones. The tumor had only one region sequenced, so heterogeneity remains possible.

Only in-frame clones appear in the TCRdb table, and some are missing; sequencing was by immunoSEQ multiplex PCR. The data contain 30,000 or so clones, around 93% of them singletons. CDR1 and CDR2 from the germline V gene are SGHDT and YYEEEE. Trimming left V 4 bases short and J 2 bases short, with 16 bases between. The CDR3 has 15 residues. This TCR was sampled from a woman aged 35-75 years with stage III lung adenocarcinoma. The sequences come from peripheral blood mononuclear cells, collected before any cancer treatment. This chain connects TRBV5-6 to TRBJ2-7; D tentatively reads TRBD1 or TRBD2 (6 bases each). This CDR3 reads CASSRGLAFPYEQYF. In DNA form, the CDR3 reads TGTGCCAGCAGCCGGGGGCTAGCGTTCCCCTACGAGCAGTACTTC.